One and the same sample provided the 21 T cell receptor beta chains below, sequenced in a study of spatial heterogeneity in lung cancer. Via MiXCR, TCRdb re-called the 5' RACE reads, giving one row per CDR3 protein. The sample lists fewer than 11,000 distinct CDR3 sequences, roughly 20% occurring once. Noted time point: blood at routine non-recurrence follow-up after resection. Sequenced here: PBMCs, sampled at follow-up. The receptors were sampled from a male donor with early-stage non-small cell lung cancer.

The chain employs TRBV27 and TRBJ1-5; the match to TRBD1 covers 8 bases. Germline lookup yields CDR1 MNHEY and CDR2 SMNVEV (reference sequence). This CDR3 spans 15 amino acids. With V trimmed by 5 bases and J by 1 base, 4 bases remained unmatched. As DNA, the CDR3 is TGTGCCAGCAGTCCACGGACAGGGAGCAATCAGCCCCAGCATTTT. Its protein product is CASSPRTGSNQPQHF.

This clonotype was found many times. The genes are TRBV20-1 and TRBJ2-1; D may be TRBD1 (6 bases). The CDR3 is 16 residues long. Trimming shortened V by 3 bases and J by 6 bases, and 21 bases separated the two germline ends. Germline assignment: CDR1 DFQATT and CDR2 SNEGSKA (reference sequence). The chain's CDR3 is CSASRAQGVGGNEQFF. The CDR3 DNA sequence: TGCAGTGCTAGTCGGGCACAGGGCGTCGGAGGCAATGAGCAGTTCTTC.

This clonotype appeared many times. The genes are TRBV28 and TRBJ1-2; 8 bases align to TRBD1. The CDR3 sequence is 16 residues long. After removal of 5 bases from V and 7 bases from J, the junction contained 15 bases not matched to a gene. Per the germline V gene, CDR1 is MDHEN and CDR2 is SYDVKM. The DNA of the CDR3 is TGTGCCAGCAGTCCTGTGGGAGCTGGACAGGGCCCTGGCTACACCTTC. Protein product: CASSPVGAGQGPGYTF.

This clonotype is labeled as medium-sized. The J gene is TRBJ1-4, the V gene TRBV12-3 or TRBV12-4, with 9 nucleotides matching TRBD1. The CDR3 runs to 14 residues. J gave up 6 bases and V 7 bases, and 6 bases lay outside the gene matches. In DNA form, the CDR3 reads TGTGCCAGCACCGAAGACAGGGGGGATGAAAAACTGTTTTTT. It is translated as CASTEDRGDEKLFF.

Many counts were recorded for this clonotype. The chain is built from TRBV28 and TRBJ1-4; TRBD1 is a possible D gene (5 bases). CDR3 length equals 14 residues. Germline V gives CDR1 MDHEN, CDR2 SYDVKM. V lost 8 bases and J 8 bases, leaving 18 bases between the germline ends. The CDR3 spells CASDALGGEEKLFF. In DNA, the CDR3 is TGTGCCAGCGATGCGTTGGGGGGGGAAGAAAAACTGTTTTTT. The entire variable domain, with the rest obtained from reference TRBV28 and TRBJ1-4, is as follows: DVKVTQSSRYLVKRTGEKVFLECVQDMDHENMFWYRQDPGLGLRLIYFSYDVKMKEKGDIPEGYSVSREKKERFSLILESASTNQTSMYLCASDALGGEEKLFFGSGTQLSVL.

By sample share, this clonotype is medium-sized (0.01 to 0.1%). J is TRBJ2-1 and V is TRBV20-1, with 7 bases lining up with TRBD1. Per germline, CDR1 DFQATT and CDR2 SNEGSKA (reference sequence). CDR3 length equals 13 residues. The V segment lost 3 bases and the J segment 8 bases; nucleotides outside the gene matches: 7. The CDR3 protein is CSAREQGHDEQFF. The CDR3 DNA reads TGCAGTGCTAGGGAACAGGGGCACGATGAGCAGTTCTTC.

V gene TRBV27 combines with J gene TRBJ1-5; D gene unclear. This CDR3 spans 16 amino acids. Germline-derived CDR1 and CDR2 are MNHEY and SMNVEV (reference sequence). Trimming cost V 10 bases and J 0 bases, with 19 bases left between them. CDR3 sequence: CATFNITDPSNQPQHF. For the CDR3, the DNA is TGTGCCACCTTTAACATCACGGACCCTAGCAATCAGCCCCAGCATTTT.

By proportion, this clonotype is medium-sized. DNA of the CDR3: TGTGCCAGCAGCTTGACAGGGGGCTTTGGAGATACGCAGTATTTT. Amino acids: CASSLTGGFGDTQYF. The rearrangement uses TRBV7-3 and TRBJ2-3, with 10 bases fitting TRBD1. CDR3 size: 15 residues. Losses at the gene ends were 3 bases for V and 5 bases for J; bases not matched to a gene: 5. The germline CDR1 and CDR2 sequences are SGHTA and FQGTGA. The full variable domain, completed using reference TRBV7-3 and TRBJ2-3, is GAGVSQTPSNKVTEKGKYVELRCDPISGHTALYWYRQSLGQGPEFLIYFQGTGAADDSGLPNDRFFAVRPEGSVSTLKIQRTERGDSAVYLCASSLTGGFGDTQYFGPGTRLTVL.

This clonotype came up many times. The chain employs TRBV7-9 and TRBJ2-1, with D hard to call. V lost 0 bases and J lost 5, with 2 bases in between. CDR3 length: 12 residues. Germline V gene lookup returns CDR1 SEHNR and CDR2 FQNEAQ (reference sequence). The CDR3 region is CASSLADNEQFF. The CDR3 DNA follows: TGTGCCAGCAGCTTAGCTGACAATGAGCAGTTCTTC.

The J gene is TRBJ2-4, the V gene TRBV3-1; possible D gene TRBD1, 6 bases. Germline V gives CDR1 LGHDT, CDR2 YNNKEL (reference sequence). The ends were cut back, 2 bases at V and 2 bases at J, with 16 bases in the middle. The CDR3 totals 17 residues. The CDR3 here is CASSQLPSGDSKNIQYF. CDR3 nucleotide sequence: TGTGCCAGCAGCCAACTCCCCTCAGGGGATTCCAAAAACATTCAGTACTTC.

By its share, this clonotype is medium-sized. This chain uses TRBV28 with TRBJ1-4; weak D call: TRBD1 (6 bases). The CDR3 has 16 amino acids. Looked up from germline, CDR1 is MDHEN and CDR2 is SYDVKM. The V end was cut by 6 bases, the J end by 0 bases, with 14 bases between. The DNA for the CDR3 is TGTGCCAGCAGCCCCTTGGACAGACCAACTAATGAAAAACTGTTTTTT. Its translation: CASSPLDRPTNEKLFF. The whole variable domain, remainder taken from reference TRBV28 and TRBJ1-4, is DVKVTQSSRYLVKRTGEKVFLECVQDMDHENMFWYRQDPGLGLRLIYFSYDVKMKEKGDIPEGYSVSREKKERFSLILESASTNQTSMYLCASSPLDRPTNEKLFFGSGTQLSVL.

A note on this clonotype: This may stem from a read error, because a much larger clone lies one nucleotide away. The V call is TRBV20-1, the J call TRBJ2-2; D not resolved. This CDR3 is built from 15 residues. Trimming removed 0 bases from V and 2 bases from J, with 10 bases in between. Germline V gives CDR1 DFQATT, CDR2 SNEGSKA (reference sequence). CDR3 region: CSARDSQSNTGELFF. The CDR3 DNA is TGCAGTGCTAGAGATTCACAGAGCAACACCGGGGAGCTGTTTTTT.

In its sample, this clonotype was seen many times. V usage is TRBV5-1 and J usage is TRBJ2-1, with D maybe TRBD2 (5 bases). V dropped 3 bases and J dropped 6 bases, with 10 bases sitting between them. The length of the CDR3 is 13 residues. In germline, CDR1 is SGHRS, CDR2 YFSETQ. CDR3 region: CASSSHRGNEQFF. In DNA form, the CDR3 reads TGCGCCAGCAGCTCCCACCGGGGCAATGAGCAGTTCTTC.

This clonotype was counted many times. The genes are TRBV20-1 and TRBJ1-2; D gene ambiguous. The ends were cut back, 1 base at V and 7 bases at J, with 4 bases in the middle. The germline gives CDR1 DFQATT, CDR2 SNEGSKA (reference sequence). The CDR3 length is 10 residues. The CDR3 DNA reads TGCAGTGCTAGAGGGGGTGGCTACACCTTC. Translating it yields CSARGGGYTF.

Only one count was recorded for this clonotype. J is TRBJ2-3 and V is TRBV20-1; unclear D gene. The V gene lost 3 bases and the J gene lost 0 bases, with 7 bases spanning the gap. CDR1 is DFQATT, CDR2 SNEGSKA, per germline (reference sequence). The CDR3 totals 13 residues. The CDR3 sequence is CSARMSSTDTQYF. The CDR3 bases are TGCAGTGCTAGGATGTCTAGCACAGATACGCAGTATTTT.

This clonotype is classed as medium-sized. J is TRBJ2-7 and V is TRBV2; possible D gene TRBD2, 7 bases. The CDR3 sequence is 13 residues long. Per the germline V gene, CDR1 is SNHLY and CDR2 is FYNNEI. Trimming took off 7 bases at V and 2 bases at J, with 12 bases between the two ends. The DNA of the CDR3 is TGTGCCAGCAATAAGGGGGGGACCTACGAGCAGTACTTC. It is translated as CASNKGGTYEQYF.

This clonotype was seen at least ten times. The CDR3 is CASQGTGYTEAFF. Written as DNA, the CDR3 is TGTGCCAGCCAAGGAACAGGGTACACTGAAGCTTTCTTT. V is TRBV25-1 and J is TRBJ1-1; D perhaps matches TRBD1 (6 bases). This CDR3 spans 13 amino acids. Trimming cost V 8 bases and J 3 bases, with 13 bases left between them. CDR1 is MGHDK and CDR2 is SYGVNS in the germline V gene.

A note on this clonotype: At one end the junction does not follow the germline gene, possibly because of a read error. The chain couples TRBV6-2 or TRBV6-3 to TRBJ2-1; 11 nucleotides agree with TRBD2. There are 15 residues in the CDR3. Germline lookup yields CDR1 MNHEY and CDR2 SVGEGT. In nucleotides, the CDR3 is TGTGCCAGCAGGCGGACTAGCGGGTCCTCCAATGAGCAGTTCTTC. Translated, it gives CASRRTSGSSNEQFF.

This clonotype has just a few counts. The chain employs TRBV10-3 and TRBJ1-6; no firm D call. The germline CDR1 and CDR2 sequences are ENHRY and SYGVKD. The CDR3 is 13 amino acids. The V end was cut by 6 bases, the J end by 10 bases, with 13 bases between. The CDR3 DNA reads TGTGCCATCAGAGGTGTAGAGGGCTCACCCCTCCACTTT. This encodes CAIRGVEGSPLHF.

V is TRBV28 and J is TRBJ2-5; the D gene could be TRBD1 or TRBD2 (6 bases each). Germline lookup yields CDR1 MDHEN and CDR2 SYDVKM. V was pared by 7 bases and J by 1 base, with 19 bases between. The CDR3 runs 16 residues. The DNA for the CDR3 is TGTGCCAGCACCCCTAGGGGGGCGACGGTCCAAGAGACCCAGTACTTC. This sequence encodes CASTPRGATVQETQYF.

This clonotype was seen more than once but under ten times. The chain links TRBV28 to TRBJ2-3, with D perhaps matching TRBD2 (6 bases). This CDR3 has 14 amino acids. The germline CDR1 and CDR2 sequences are MDHEN and SYDVKM. V lost 7 bases and J 0 bases, leaving 11 bases between the germline ends. The CDR3 sequence is CASNRGTSTDTQYF. DNA for the CDR3: TGTGCCAGCAATCGGGGGACTAGCACAGATACGCAGTATTTT.